This is a list of T cell receptor beta chains from one sample in a study of blood T cell repertoires in COVID-19. The method was immunoSEQ multiplex PCR; TCRdb's version includes in-frame clones alone and lacks a portion of them. The sample carries 200,000 to 250,000 clones, approximately 85% recorded once. The sample comprised peripheral blood. All receptors come from a woman in her 70s with COVID-19, enrolled during active disease. The CDR3 runs from the conserved cysteine through the conserved F or W. D genes are given only for firm matches. Some rows mark clone size as missing; the rest say once, few, many or name a class of expanded clone.

DNA: TGTGCCAGCAGCCAAATGGCTACCGGGAATCCAAAACTGTTTTTT
CDR3: CASSQMATGNPKLFF
V: TRBV3-1/TRBV3-2
J: TRBJ1-4
size: once
D: NA

DNA: TGTGCCAGCAGTGCCATAGCGGGAGGACCATCACTATACAATGAGCAGTTCTTC
CDR3: CASSAIAGGPSLYNEQFF
V: TRBV2
J: TRBJ2-1
size: NA
D: TRBD2

DNA: TGTGCTAGTGGTCTGGAGGGACAGGGTGGAAACACCATATATTTT
CDR3: CASGLEGQGGNTIYF
V: TRBV12-5
J: TRBJ1-3
size: NA
D: TRBD1

DNA: TGTGCCAGCGGGGGCGGAGACTATGGCTACACCTTC
CDR3: CASGGGDYGYTF
V: TRBV12-3/TRBV12-4
J: TRBJ1-2
size: NA
D: NA

DNA: TGTGCCAGCAGCTCTCGGGGAAAACAGCCCCAGCATTTT
CDR3: CASSSRGKQPQHF
V: TRBV7-2
J: TRBJ1-5
size: few
D: NA

DNA: TGTGCCAGCAGTTACTCAACTCCGGGGGTCACCTACAATGAGCAGTTCTTC
CDR3: CASSYSTPGVTYNEQFF
V: TRBV6-2/TRBV6-3
J: TRBJ2-1
size: NA
D: NA

DNA: TGTGCCAGCAGCCGGACAGGCTACGAGCAGTACTTC
CDR3: CASSRTGYEQYF
V: TRBV7-8
J: TRBJ2-7
size: NA
D: TRBD1

DNA: TGTGCTAGTGGGGTGCTCCGGGACAACTTTGGGGCGAACACTGAAGCTTTCTTT
CDR3: CASGVLRDNFGANTEAFF
V: TRBV12-5
J: TRBJ1-1
size: NA
D: NA

DNA: TGTGCCAGCAGTGACGGGGTAGGAAACACTGAAGCTTTCTTT
CDR3: CASSDGVGNTEAFF
V: TRBV2
J: TRBJ1-1
size: few
D: NA

DNA: TGTGCCAGCAGTGGTGTAGCGGGGAGCTACAATGAGCAGTTCTTC
CDR3: CASSGVAGSYNEQFF
V: TRBV6-4
J: TRBJ2-1
size: NA
D: TRBD2

DNA: TGTGCCAGCTCACCACTCGGCCCGGGACAGTTCTCCTACGAGCAGTACTTC
CDR3: CASSPLGPGQFSYEQYF
V: TRBV18
J: TRBJ2-7
size: NA
D: TRBD1

DNA: TGCGCCAGCAGCGGGGCCGGGACAGGCGCTTTCTTT
CDR3: CASSGAGTGAFF
V: TRBV5-1
J: TRBJ1-1
size: NA
D: TRBD1

DNA: TGTGCCAGCAGCATGGACAGGGACTCACCCCTCCACTTT
CDR3: CASSMDRDSPLHF
V: TRBV11-3
J: TRBJ1-6
size: NA
D: TRBD1

DNA: TGTGCCAGCAGTCGGCAGCCCCAGCATTTT
CDR3: CASSRQPQHF
V: TRBV6-4
J: TRBJ1-5
size: once
D: NA

DNA: TGTGCCAGTAGTATAGAGGAGCGGCCGTACAATGAGCAGTTCTTC
CDR3: CASSIEERPYNEQFF
V: TRBV19
J: TRBJ2-1
size: NA
D: NA

DNA: TGTGCCAGCAGCTTGACGGGGGGCGGGCTCTCCTACAATGAGCAGTTCTTC
CDR3: CASSLTGGGLSYNEQFF
V: TRBV7-6
J: TRBJ2-1
size: NA
D: NA

DNA: TGTGCCAGCAGCCAAGAGGGACAGGGGTGGAACACTGAAGCTTTCTTT
CDR3: CASSQEGQGWNTEAFF
V: TRBV3-1/TRBV3-2
J: TRBJ1-1
size: NA
D: TRBD1